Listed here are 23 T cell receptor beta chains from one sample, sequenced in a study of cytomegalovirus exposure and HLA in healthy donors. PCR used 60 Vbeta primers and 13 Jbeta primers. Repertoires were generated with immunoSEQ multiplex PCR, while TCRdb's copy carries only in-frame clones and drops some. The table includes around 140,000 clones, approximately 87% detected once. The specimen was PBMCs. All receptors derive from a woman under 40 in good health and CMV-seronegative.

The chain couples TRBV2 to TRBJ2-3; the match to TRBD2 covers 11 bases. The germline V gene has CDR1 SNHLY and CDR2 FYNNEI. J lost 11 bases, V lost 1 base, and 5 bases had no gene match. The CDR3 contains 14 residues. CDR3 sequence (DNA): TGTGCCAGCAGTGAAGGGGGTAGCGGGGGGGAGCAGTATTTT. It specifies CASSEGGSGGEQYF.

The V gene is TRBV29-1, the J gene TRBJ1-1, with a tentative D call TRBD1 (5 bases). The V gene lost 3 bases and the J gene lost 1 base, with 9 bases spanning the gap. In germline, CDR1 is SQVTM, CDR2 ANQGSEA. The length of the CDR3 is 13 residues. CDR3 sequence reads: CSVEADTNTEAFF. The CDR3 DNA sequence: TGCAGCGTTGAGGCGGACACGAACACTGAAGCTTTCTTT.

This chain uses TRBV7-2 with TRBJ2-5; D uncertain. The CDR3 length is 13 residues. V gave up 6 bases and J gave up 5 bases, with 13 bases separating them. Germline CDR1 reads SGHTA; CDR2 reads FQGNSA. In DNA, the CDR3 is TGTGCCAGCAGTCGTACTGGCAGGGAGACCCAGTACTTC. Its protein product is CASSRTGRETQYF.

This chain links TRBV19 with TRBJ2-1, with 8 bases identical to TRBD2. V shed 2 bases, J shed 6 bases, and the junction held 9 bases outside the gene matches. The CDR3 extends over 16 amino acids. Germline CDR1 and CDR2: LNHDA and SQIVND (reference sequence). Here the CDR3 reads CASSITASGLFNEQFF. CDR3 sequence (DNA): TGTGCCAGTAGTATAACCGCTAGCGGGCTGTTCAATGAGCAGTTCTTC.

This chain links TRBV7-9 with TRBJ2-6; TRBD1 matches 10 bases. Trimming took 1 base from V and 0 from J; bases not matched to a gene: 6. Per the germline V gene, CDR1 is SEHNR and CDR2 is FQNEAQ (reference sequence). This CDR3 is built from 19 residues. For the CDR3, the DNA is TGTGCCAGCAGCTTAGGCGGGACAGGGGACCTCTCTGGGGCCAACGTCCTGACTTTC. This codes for CASSLGGTGDLSGANVLTF.

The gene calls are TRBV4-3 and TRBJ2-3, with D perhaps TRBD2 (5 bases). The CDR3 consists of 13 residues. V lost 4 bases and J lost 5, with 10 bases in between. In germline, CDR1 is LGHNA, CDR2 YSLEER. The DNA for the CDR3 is TGCGCCAGCAGCCCTTCCGCGGGAGATACGCAGTATTTT. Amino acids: CASSPSAGDTQYF.

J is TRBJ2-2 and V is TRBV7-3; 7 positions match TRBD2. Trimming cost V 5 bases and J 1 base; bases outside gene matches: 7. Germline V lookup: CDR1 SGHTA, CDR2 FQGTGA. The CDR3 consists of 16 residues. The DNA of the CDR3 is TGTGCCAGCAGCCGTCCCGGGACTAAGAACACCGGGGAGCTGTTTTTT. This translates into CASSRPGTKNTGELFF.

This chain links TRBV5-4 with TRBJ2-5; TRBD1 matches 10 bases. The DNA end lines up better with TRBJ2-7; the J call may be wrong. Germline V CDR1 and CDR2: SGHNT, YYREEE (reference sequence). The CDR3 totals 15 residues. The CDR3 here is CASSAPGQGRYEQYF. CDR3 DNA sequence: TGTGCCAGCAGCGCACCGGGACAGGGGCGCTACGAGCAGTACTTC.

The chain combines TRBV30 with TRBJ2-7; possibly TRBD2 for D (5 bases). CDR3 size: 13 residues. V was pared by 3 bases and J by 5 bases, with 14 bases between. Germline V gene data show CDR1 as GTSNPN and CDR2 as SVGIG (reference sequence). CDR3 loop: CAWSPYLANEQYF. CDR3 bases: TGTGCCTGGAGCCCATACCTAGCCAACGAGCAGTACTTC. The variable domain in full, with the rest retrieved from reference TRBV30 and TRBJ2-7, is SQTIHQWPATLVQPVGSPLSLECTVEGTSNPNLYWYRQAAGRGLQLLFYSVGIGQISSEVPQNLSASRPQDRQFILSSKKLLLSDSGFYLCAWSPYLANEQYFGPGTRLTVT.

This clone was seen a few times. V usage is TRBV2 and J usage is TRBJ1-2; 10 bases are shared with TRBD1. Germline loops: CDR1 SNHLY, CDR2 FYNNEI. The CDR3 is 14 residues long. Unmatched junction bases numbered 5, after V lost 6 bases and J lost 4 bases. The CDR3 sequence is CASSPGQGVYGYTF. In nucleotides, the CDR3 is TGTGCCAGCAGCCCAGGACAGGGGGTCTATGGCTACACCTTC. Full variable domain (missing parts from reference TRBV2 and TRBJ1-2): EPEVTQTPSHQVTQMGQEVILRCVPISNHLYFYWYRQILGQKVEFLVSFYNNEISEKSEIFDDQFSVERPDGSNFTLKIRSTKLEDSAMYFCASSPGQGVYGYTFGSGTRLTVV.

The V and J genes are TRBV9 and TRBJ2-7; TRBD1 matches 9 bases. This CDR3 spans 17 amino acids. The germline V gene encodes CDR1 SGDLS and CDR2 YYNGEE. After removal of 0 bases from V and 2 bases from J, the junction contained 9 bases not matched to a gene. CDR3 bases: TGTGCCAGCAGCGTAGGAGTTGGGACAGGGCTAGCCTACGAGCAGTACTTC. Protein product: CASSVGVGTGLAYEQYF.

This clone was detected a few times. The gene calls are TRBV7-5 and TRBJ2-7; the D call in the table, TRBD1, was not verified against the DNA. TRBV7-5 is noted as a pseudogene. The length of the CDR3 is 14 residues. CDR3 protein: CARSLAPRGYEQYF. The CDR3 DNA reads TGTGCCAGAAGCTTAGCTCCCAGGGGGTACGAGCAGTACTTC.

DNA for the CDR3: TGTGCCAGCAGCAATCCGGACAGCAGCTATGGCTACACCTTC. It specifies CASSNPDSSYGYTF. The rearrangement links TRBV28 to TRBJ1-2, with D tentatively TRBD1 (6 bases). V gave up 6 bases and J gave up 4 bases, with 15 bases separating them. This CDR3 comprises 14 residues. The V gene's germline CDR1 is MDHEN and CDR2 SYDVKM.

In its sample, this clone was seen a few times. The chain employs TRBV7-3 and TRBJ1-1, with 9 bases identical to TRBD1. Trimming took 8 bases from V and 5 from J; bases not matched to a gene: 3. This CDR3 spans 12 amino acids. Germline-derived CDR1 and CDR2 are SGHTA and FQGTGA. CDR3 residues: CASSDRGTEAFF. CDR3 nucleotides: TGTGCCAGCTCAGACAGGGGGACTGAAGCTTTCTTT.

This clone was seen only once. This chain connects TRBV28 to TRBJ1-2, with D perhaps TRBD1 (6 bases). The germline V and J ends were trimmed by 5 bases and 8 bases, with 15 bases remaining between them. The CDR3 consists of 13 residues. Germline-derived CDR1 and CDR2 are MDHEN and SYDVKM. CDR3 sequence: CASSNTGLYGYTF. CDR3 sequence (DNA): TGTGCCAGCAGTAATACAGGGCTCTACGGCTACACCTTC.

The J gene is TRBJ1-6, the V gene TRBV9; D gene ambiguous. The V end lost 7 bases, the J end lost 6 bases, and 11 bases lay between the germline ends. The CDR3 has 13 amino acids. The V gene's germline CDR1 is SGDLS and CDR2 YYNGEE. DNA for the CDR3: TGTGCCAGCTCCCAACTTTTTAATTCACCCCTCCACTTT. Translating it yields CASSQLFNSPLHF.

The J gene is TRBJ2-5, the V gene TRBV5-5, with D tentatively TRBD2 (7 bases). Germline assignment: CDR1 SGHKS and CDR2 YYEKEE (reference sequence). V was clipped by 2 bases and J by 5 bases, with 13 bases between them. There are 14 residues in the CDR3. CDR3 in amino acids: CASSLRGAQETQYF. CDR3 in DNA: TGTGCCAGCAGCTTACGGGGGGCGCAGGAGACCCAGTACTTC.

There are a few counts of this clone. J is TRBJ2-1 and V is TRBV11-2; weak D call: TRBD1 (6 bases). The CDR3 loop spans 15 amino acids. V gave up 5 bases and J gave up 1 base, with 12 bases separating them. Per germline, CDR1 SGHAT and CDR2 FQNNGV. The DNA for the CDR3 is TGTGCCAGCAGCCAAGTAGGGGGTTCCTACAATGAGCAGTTCTTC. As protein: CASSQVGGSYNEQFF.

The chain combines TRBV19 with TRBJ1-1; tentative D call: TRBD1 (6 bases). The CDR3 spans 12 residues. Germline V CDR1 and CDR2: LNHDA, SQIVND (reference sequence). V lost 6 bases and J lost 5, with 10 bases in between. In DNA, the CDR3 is TGTGCCAGTAGCCAGGGGTTGACTGAAGCTTTCTTT. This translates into CASSQGLTEAFF.

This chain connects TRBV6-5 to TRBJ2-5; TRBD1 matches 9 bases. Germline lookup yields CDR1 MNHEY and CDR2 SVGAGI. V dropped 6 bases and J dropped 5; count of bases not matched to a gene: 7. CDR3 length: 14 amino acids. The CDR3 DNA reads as TGTGCCAGCAGCCGGACAGGGGTATTCGAGACCCAGTACTTC. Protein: CASSRTGVFETQYF.

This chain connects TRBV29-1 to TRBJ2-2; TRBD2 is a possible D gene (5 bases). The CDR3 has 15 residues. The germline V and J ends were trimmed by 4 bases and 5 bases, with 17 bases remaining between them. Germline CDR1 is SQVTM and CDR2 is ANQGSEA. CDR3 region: CSVATNTPGTGELFF. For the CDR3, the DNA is TGCAGCGTTGCTACCAACACCCCGGGGACCGGGGAGCTGTTTTTT.

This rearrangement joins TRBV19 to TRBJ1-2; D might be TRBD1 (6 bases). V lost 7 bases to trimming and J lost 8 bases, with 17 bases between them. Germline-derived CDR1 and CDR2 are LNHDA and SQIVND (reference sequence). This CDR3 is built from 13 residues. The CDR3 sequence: CASTGTSTGGYTF. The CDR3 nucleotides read TGTGCCAGTACCGGGACATCAACTGGAGGCTACACCTTC.

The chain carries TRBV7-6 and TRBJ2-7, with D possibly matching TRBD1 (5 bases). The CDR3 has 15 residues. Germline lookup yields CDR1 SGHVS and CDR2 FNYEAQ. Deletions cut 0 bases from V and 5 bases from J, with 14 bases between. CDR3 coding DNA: TGTGCCAGCAGCTTAGCGGTAGGGGCGAACAACGAGCAGTACTTC. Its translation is CASSLAVGANNEQYF.